Presented here are 8 T cell receptor beta chains from one specimen sequenced in a study of neurological immune-mediated disorders (dated by TCRdb to between 2017 and 2020). Library prep was done by 5' RACE. The sequencer listed for this sample is Illumina HiSeq 2500. TCRdb applied fastp at Q25 and MiXCR to the public reads, then kept only in-frame beta chains. Each entry merges the rows of one CDR3 protein and shows their most common DNA and genes. The sample table shows 130,000 or so distinct CDR3 sequences, and roughly 3.2% are seen once. The ten top clones hold about 1.2% of the sample. Sequenced material: PBMCs. The source is a woman in her twenties or thirties with multiple sclerosis.

This clonotype was counted at least ten times. V usage is TRBV6-5 and J usage is TRBJ2-2; a possible D gene is TRBD2 (6 bases). The germline V and J ends were trimmed by 5 bases and 10 bases, with 14 bases remaining between them. The germline V gene encodes CDR1 MNHEY and CDR2 SVGAGI. This CDR3 contains 13 residues. CDR3 region: CASSVSGVVELFF. CDR3 nucleotide sequence: TGTGCCAGCAGTGTATCGGGGGTGGTGGAGCTGTTTTTT.

This clonotype was picked up a small number of times. DNA for the CDR3: TGCAGTGCTAGTCGTACTACAGGGACCCACGAGCAGTACTTC. Protein sequence: CSASRTTGTHEQYF. The V and J genes are TRBV20-1 and TRBJ2-7, with D tentatively TRBD1 (6 bases). Trimming took off 3 bases at V and 5 bases at J, with 17 bases between the two ends. The CDR3 contains 14 residues. Per the germline V gene, CDR1 is DFQATT and CDR2 is SNEGSKA (reference sequence).

This clonotype occurred many times. The chain uses TRBV5-1 and TRBJ2-1, with TRBD2 identical over 7 bases. Trimming at V came to 1 base and at J to 7 bases, leaving 14 bases not matched to a gene. CDR3 length: 17 residues. Germline values: CDR1 SGHRS, CDR2 YFSETQ. CDR3 sequence reads: CASSLLQTGGTENEQFF. In nucleotides, the CDR3 is TGCGCCAGCAGCTTGCTTCAAACGGGGGGTACAGAAAATGAGCAGTTCTTC.

This clonotype has ten or more counts. The rearrangement links TRBV7-2 to TRBJ2-7; no clear D gene. Trimming took off 1 base at V and 5 bases at J, with 12 bases between the two ends. CDR3 length: 14 amino acids. Germline V gene sequence: CDR1 SGHTA, CDR2 FQGNSA. The CDR3 bases are TGTGCCAGCAGCTTAGGGCCCCTCCCACACGAGCAGTACTTC. As protein: CASSLGPLPHEQYF.

This clonotype has a handful of counts. V gene TRBV6-6 combines with J gene TRBJ1-2; D perhaps matches TRBD1 (6 bases). Germline CDR1 is MNHNY and CDR2 is SVGAGI (reference sequence). The CDR3 contains 12 residues. Deletions cut 6 bases from V and 7 bases from J, with 12 bases between. The CDR3 reads CASRLGGSGYTF. The CDR3 DNA follows: TGTGCCAGCAGGCTTGGGGGCTCTGGCTACACCTTC.

Ten or more counts support this clonotype. The genes are TRBV19 and TRBJ1-5; D not certain. With 3 bases removed from V and 7 bases from J, the gap between germline ends came to 10 bases. The CDR3 runs to 13 residues. The V gene's germline CDR1 is LNHDA and CDR2 SQIVND (reference sequence). The DNA for the CDR3 is TGTGCCAGTAGTATTCTGTCATACCAGCCCCAGCATTTT. This translates into CASSILSYQPQHF.

Many counts were recorded for this clonotype. The chain uses TRBV20-1 and TRBJ1-4; no reliable D call. The CDR3 is made up of 15 amino acids. V was shortened by 1 base and J by 3 bases, with 12 bases between the two germline ends. CDR1 is DFQATT, CDR2 SNEGSKA, per germline (reference sequence). The CDR3 DNA reads as TGCAGTGCTAGAGGTAGAATCCGACCTAATGAAAAACTGTTTTTT. Translated, it gives CSARGRIRPNEKLFF.

This clonotype was recorded at least ten times. The J gene is TRBJ2-1, the V gene TRBV20-1; perhaps TRBD1 as D (5 bases). The V and J ends lost 0 bases and 8 bases respectively, with 11 bases between them. The CDR3 has 13 residues. Germline CDR1 reads DFQATT; CDR2 reads SNEGSKA (reference sequence). In nucleotides, the CDR3 is TGCAGTGCTAGAGATTTCACAGGCGATGAGCAGTTCTTC. Amino acids: CSARDFTGDEQFF.